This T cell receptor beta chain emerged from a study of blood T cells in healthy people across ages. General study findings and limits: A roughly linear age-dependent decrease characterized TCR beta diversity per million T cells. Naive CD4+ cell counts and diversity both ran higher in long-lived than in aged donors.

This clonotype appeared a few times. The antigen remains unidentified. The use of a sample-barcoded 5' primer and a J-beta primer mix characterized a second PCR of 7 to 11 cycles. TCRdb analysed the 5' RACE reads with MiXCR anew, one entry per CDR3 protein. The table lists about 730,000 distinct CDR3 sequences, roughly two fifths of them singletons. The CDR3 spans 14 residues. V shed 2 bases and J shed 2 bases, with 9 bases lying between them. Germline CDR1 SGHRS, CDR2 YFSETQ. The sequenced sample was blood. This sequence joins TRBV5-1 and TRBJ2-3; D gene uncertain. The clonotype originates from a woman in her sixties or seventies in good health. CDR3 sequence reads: CASSLFGITDTQYF. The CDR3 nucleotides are TGCGCCAGCAGCTTATTTGGGATCACAGATACGCAGTATTTT.